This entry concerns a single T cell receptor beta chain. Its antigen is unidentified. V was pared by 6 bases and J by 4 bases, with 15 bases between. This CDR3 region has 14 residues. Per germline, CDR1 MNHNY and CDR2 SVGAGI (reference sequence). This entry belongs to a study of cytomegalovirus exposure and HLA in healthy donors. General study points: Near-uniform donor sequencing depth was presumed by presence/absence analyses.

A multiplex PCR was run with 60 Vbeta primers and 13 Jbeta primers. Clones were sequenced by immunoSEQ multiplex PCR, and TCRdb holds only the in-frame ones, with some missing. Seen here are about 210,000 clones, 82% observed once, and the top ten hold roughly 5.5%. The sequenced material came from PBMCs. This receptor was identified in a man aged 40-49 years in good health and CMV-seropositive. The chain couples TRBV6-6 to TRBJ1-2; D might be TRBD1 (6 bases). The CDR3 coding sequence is TGTGCCAGCAGCTTGGACAGCTCTTTCTATGGCTACACCTTC. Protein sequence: CASSLDSSFYGYTF.